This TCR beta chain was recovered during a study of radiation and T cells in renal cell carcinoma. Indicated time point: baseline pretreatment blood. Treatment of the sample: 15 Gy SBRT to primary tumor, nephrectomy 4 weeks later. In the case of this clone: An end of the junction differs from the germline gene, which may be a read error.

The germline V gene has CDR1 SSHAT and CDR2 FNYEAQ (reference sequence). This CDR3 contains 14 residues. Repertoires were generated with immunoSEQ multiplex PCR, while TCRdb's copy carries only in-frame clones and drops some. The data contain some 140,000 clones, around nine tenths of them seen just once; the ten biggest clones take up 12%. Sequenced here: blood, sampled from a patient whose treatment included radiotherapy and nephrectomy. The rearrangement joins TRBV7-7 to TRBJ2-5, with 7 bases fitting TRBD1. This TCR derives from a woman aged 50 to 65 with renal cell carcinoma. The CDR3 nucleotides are TGTGCTAGCAGCTTAGGGGGCCTAGGGGAGACCCAGTACTTC. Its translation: CASSLGGLGETQYF.